This TCR beta chain comes out of a study of molecular identifiers for immune sequencing clone quantification. Study observations and caveats: Clones exceeding 20 RNA copies carried over 97% of effector molecules but under 1% of naive-cell molecules.

Naive CD8 T cells underwent sorting with the CD8+CD4-CCR7+CD45RA+ definition. TCRdb recomputed calls from the PCR reads with MiXCR, one row per CDR3 protein. The repertoire consists of about 640,000 distinct CDR3 sequences, with roughly 21% occurring once and the leading ten covering roughly 0.85%. As concerns this clonotype: Its antigen is unidentified. The junction does not match germline at one end; this may be a read error.

CDR1 and CDR2 from the germline V gene are GTSNPN and SVGIG (reference sequence). CDR3 size: 12 residues. This sequence was found in a human donor in good health. Some libraries in this study had Jurkat cell RNA spiked in. Sequencing was performed on naive CD8+ T cells from blood, with Jurkat cell RNA spiked in. The subset was: FACS-sorted CD8+CD4-CCR7+CD45RA+ naive T cells. The rearrangement uses TRBV30 and TRBJ2-2; D may be TRBD1 or TRBD2 (5 bases each). CDR3 sequence (DNA): TGTGCCTGGTTCCCAGGGTCCGGGGAGCTGCTTTTT. As protein: CAWFPGSGELLF. The variable domain in full, with the rest retrieved from reference TRBV30 and TRBJ2-2, is SQTIHQWPATLVQPVGSPLSLECTVEGTSNPNLYWYRQAAGRGLQLLFYSVGIGQISSEVPQNLSASRPQDRQFILSSKKLLLSDSGFYLCAWFPGSGELLFGEGSRLTVL.